In its sample, the clone carrying this T cell receptor beta chain was seen once. Its antigen is as yet unknown. Clones were sequenced by immunoSEQ multiplex PCR, and TCRdb holds only the in-frame ones, with some missing. The sample holds some 29,000 clones, roughly 71% seen once. The data were taken from a study of vaccination effects on CD4 cells after COVID-19. Overall study: Post-vaccine sampling occurred a median 72 days after the second dose.

Prior to sequencing, the ViraFEST assay stimulated PBMC with viral peptide pools, which expanded the antigen-specific CD4+ T cells. Subsequent to about 10 days of culture, CD4+ T cells were isolated. Each participant was administered two doses of either the BNT162b2 or the mRNA-1273 vaccine. People in the vaccine group had not been infected with SARS-CoV-2 before, and their nucleocapsid antibodies were negative. Regarding the study as a whole: Healthy vaccinees had only 1 of 255 vaccine-induced clones cross-react with common cold coronaviruses.

Germline V gene lookup returns CDR1 GTSNPN and CDR2 SVGIG (reference sequence). This CDR3 has 14 residues. V was clipped by 3 bases and J by 7 bases; unmatched bases: 9. This receptor was obtained from a human donor who received a COVID-19 vaccine. Material: CD4+ T cells from PBMCs cultured with HCoV-OC43 spike peptides, obtained after COVID-19 vaccination. The sample's subset: HCoV-OC43 spike overlapping peptide pool stimulation. This chain joins TRBV30 and TRBJ2-1; 7 nucleotides match TRBD1. As DNA, the CDR3 is TGTGCCTGGAGCAAGGGGGCCCTCGCGAATGAGCAGTTCTTC. It yields the protein CAWSKGALANEQFF.